The next 3 T cell receptor beta chains were all read from a single sample in a study of blood T cell repertoires in COVID-19. The assay was immunoSEQ multiplex PCR, and TCRdb's table has in-frame clones only and misses some. The sample records about 140,000 clones, around 82% being singletons. Sequences were obtained from PBMCs or T cells enriched from blood (not recorded which). These receptors were taken from a man aged 50 or older in a cohort exposed to, infected with or recovered from COVID-19 (not recorded which).

This sequence joins TRBV29-1 and TRBJ2-1, with 8 nucleotides matching TRBD1. There are 15 residues in the CDR3. CDR1 SQVTM and CDR2 ANQGSEA come from the germline V gene. V trimming: 7 bases; J trimming: 0 bases; junction bases outside the gene matches: 8. CDR3 protein: CSGRGLIFSYNEQFF. The DNA of the CDR3 is TGCAGCGGCAGGGGGCTAATCTTCTCCTACAATGAGCAGTTCTTC.

The rearrangement links TRBV19 to TRBJ2-1, with 7 bases aligning to TRBD2. The length of the CDR3 is 16 residues. Germline lookup yields CDR1 LNHDA and CDR2 SQIVND (reference sequence). V lost 4 bases, J lost 10 bases, and 16 bases stayed unmatched. CDR3 coding DNA: TGTGCCAGTAGTACCCGCCCCGGGGGGATCGCGTACGAGCAGTTCTTC. Translation: CASSTRPGGIAYEQFF.

This clone is a singleton in its sample. The chain combines TRBV9 with TRBJ1-2; a possible D gene is TRBD1 (6 bases). The V and J ends lost 0 bases and 5 bases respectively, with 14 bases between them. The V gene's germline CDR1 is SGDLS and CDR2 YYNGEE. This CDR3 has 15 residues. The CDR3 DNA is TGTGCCAGCAGCGTAGGGGAGGGGACATTATATGGCTACACCTTC. It yields the protein CASSVGEGTLYGYTF.